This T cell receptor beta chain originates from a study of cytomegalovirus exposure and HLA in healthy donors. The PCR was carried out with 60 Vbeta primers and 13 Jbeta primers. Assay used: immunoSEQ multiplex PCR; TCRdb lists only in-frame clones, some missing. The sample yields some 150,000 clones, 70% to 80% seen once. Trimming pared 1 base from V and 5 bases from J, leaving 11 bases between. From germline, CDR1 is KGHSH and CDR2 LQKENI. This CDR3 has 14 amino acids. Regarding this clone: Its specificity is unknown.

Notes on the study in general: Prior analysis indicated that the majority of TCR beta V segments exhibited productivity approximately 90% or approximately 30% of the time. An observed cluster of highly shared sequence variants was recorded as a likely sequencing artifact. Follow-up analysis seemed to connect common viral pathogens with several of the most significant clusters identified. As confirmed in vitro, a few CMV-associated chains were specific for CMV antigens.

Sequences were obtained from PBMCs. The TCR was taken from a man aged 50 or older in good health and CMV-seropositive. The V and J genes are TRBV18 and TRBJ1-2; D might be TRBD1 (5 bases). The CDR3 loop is CASSPRSGPYGYTF. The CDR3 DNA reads TGTGCCAGCTCACCACGATCAGGGCCATATGGCTACACCTTC.